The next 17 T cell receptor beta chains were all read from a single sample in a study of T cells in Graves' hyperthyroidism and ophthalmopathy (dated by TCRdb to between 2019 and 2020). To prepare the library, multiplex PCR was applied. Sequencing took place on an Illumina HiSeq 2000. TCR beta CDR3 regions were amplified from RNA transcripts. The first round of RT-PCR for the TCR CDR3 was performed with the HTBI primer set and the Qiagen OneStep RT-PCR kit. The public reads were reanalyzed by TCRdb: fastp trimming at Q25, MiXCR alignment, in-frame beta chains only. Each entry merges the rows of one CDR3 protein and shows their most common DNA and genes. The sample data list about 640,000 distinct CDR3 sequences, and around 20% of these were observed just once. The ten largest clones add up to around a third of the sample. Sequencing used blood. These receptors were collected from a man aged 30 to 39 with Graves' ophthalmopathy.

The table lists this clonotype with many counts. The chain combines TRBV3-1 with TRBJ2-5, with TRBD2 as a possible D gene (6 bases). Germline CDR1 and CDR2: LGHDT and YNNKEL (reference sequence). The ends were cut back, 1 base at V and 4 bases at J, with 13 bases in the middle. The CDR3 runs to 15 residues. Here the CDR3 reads CASSQGGGPAETQYF. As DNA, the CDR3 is TGTGCCAGCAGCCAAGGTGGAGGGCCGGCAGAGACCCAGTACTTC.

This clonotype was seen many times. CDR3 nucleotide sequence: TGCGCCAGCAGGGATACAGGGGGCGAGCAGTACTTC. Residues: CASRDTGGEQYF. The chain combines TRBV5-1 with TRBJ2-7; 8 bases fit TRBD1. Losses at the gene ends were 5 bases for V and 6 bases for J; bases not matched to a gene: 4. CDR3 size: 12 residues. The germline CDR1 and CDR2 sequences are SGHRS and YFSETQ.

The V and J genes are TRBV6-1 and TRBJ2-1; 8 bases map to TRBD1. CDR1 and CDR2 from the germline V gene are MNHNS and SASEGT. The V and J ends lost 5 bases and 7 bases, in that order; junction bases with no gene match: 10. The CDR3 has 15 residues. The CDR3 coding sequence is TGTGCCAGCAGTTACTCCCAGACAGGGGCTAATGAGCAGTTCTTC. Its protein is CASSYSQTGANEQFF.

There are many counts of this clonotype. CDR3 bases: TGTGCCTGGAGGAACAGCTATGGCTACACCTTC. It translates to CAWRNSYGYTF. The chain recombines TRBV30 with TRBJ1-2, with D uncertain. The CDR3 loop spans 11 amino acids. Germline V lookup: CDR1 GTSNPN, CDR2 SVGIG (reference sequence). Trimming shortened V by 3 bases and J by 4 bases, and 6 bases separated the two germline ends.

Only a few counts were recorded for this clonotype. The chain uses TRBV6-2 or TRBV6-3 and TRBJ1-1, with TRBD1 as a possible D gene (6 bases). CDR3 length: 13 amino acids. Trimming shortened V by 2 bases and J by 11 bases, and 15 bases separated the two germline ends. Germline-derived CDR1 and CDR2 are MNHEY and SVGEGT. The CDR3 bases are TGTGCCAGCAGTTACGGGGCGACAGGAGACGCTTTCTTT. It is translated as CASSYGATGDAFF.

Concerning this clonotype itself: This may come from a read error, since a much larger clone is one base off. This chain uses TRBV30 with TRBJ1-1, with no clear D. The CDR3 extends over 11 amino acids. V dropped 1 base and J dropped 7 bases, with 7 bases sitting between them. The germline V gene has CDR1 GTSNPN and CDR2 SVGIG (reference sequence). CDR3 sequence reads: CAWSGSYEAFF. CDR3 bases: TGTGCCTGGAGTGGTAGCTATGAAGCTTTCTTT.

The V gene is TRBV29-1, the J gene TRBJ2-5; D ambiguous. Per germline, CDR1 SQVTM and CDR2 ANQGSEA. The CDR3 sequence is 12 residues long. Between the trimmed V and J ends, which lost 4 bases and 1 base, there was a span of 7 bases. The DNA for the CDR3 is TGCAGCGTTGCGGACGTCCAAGAGACCCAGTACTTC. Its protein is CSVADVQETQYF.

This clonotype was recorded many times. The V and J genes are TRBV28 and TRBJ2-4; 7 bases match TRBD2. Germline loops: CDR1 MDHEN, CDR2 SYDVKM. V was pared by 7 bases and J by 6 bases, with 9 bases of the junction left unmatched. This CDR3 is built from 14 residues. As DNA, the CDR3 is TGTGCCAGCATCAAGGCGGGGGATCGAAACATTCAGTACTTC. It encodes CASIKAGDRNIQYF.

The chain's CDR3 is CASSQGISYNSPLHF. CDR3 sequence (DNA): TGTGCCAGCAGCCAAGGAATCAGTTATAATTCACCCCTCCACTTT. The chain uses TRBV4-2 and TRBJ1-6; D remains ambiguous. The V and J ends lost 1 base and 4 bases respectively, with 8 bases between them. The CDR3 runs 15 residues. CDR1 and CDR2 from the germline V gene are LGHNA and YNFKEQ.

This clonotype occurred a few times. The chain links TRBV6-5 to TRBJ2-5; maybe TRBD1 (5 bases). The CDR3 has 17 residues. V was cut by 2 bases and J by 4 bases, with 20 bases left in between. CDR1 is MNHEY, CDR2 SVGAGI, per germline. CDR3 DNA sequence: TGTGCCAGCAGTTACCCCAGGGAAGCGAGTGGGATAGAGACCCAGTACTTC. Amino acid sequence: CASSYPREASGIETQYF.

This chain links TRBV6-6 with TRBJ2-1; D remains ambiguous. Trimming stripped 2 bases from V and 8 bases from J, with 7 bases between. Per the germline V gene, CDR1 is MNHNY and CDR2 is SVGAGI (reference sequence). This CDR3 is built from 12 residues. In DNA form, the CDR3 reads TGTGCCAGCAGTTACAGGCACGATGAGCAGTTCTTC. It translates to CASSYRHDEQFF.

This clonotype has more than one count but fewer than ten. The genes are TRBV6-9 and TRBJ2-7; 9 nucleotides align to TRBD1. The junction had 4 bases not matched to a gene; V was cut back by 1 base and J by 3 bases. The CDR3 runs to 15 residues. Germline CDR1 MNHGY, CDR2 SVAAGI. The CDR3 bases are TGTGCCAGCAGTTATTACCTGGGACAGGGCTACGAGCAGTACTTC. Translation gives CASSYYLGQGYEQYF.

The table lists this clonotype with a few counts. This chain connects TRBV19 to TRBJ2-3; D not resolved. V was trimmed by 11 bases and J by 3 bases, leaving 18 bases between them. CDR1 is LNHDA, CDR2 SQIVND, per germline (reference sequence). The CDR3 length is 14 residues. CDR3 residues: CAVRTGPETDTQYF. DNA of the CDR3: TGTGCCGTAAGGACGGGCCCTGAAACAGATACGCAGTATTTT.

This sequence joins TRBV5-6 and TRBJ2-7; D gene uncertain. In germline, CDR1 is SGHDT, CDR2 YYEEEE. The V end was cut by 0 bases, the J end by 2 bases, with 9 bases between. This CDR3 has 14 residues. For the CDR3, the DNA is TGTGCCAGCAGCTTGGAGGCGGCCACCTACGAGCAGTACTTC. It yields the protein CASSLEAATYEQYF.

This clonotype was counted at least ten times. The CDR3 nucleotides read TGCGCCAGCAGCCTGGGACTAGCGGGAGCCGAGCAGTACTTC. This encodes CASSLGLAGAEQYF. The V and J genes are TRBV5-1 and TRBJ2-7; TRBD2 matches at 14 bases. The CDR3 has 14 residues. From germline, CDR1 is SGHRS and CDR2 YFSETQ. J was trimmed by 6 bases and V by 4 bases; bases with no gene match: 3.

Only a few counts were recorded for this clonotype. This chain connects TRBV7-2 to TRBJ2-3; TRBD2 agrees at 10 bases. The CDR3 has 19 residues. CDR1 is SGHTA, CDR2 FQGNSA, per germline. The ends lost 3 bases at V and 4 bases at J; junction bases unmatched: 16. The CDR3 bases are TGTGCCAGCAGCTTCGGGGCAGCGGGAGGGCCTCTGCACTCAGATACGCAGTATTTT. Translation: CASSFGAAGGPLHSDTQYF. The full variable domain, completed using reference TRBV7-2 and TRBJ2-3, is GAGVSQSPSNKVTEKGKDVELRCDPISGHTALYWYRQSLGQGLEFLIYFQGNSAPDKSGLPSDRFSAERTGGSVSTLTIQRTQQEDSAVYLCASSFGAAGGPLHSDTQYFGPGTRLTVL.

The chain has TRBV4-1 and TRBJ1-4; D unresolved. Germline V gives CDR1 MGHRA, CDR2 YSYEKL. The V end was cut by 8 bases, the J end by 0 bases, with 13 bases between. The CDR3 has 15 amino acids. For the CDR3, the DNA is TGCGCCAGCCTTGGACGGGATGCAACTAATGAAAAACTGTTTTTT. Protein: CASLGRDATNEKLFF.